This T cell receptor beta chain was obtained from a study of beta chain features in type 1 diabetes. General study results and limits: Highly expressing activated T cells could be over-counted with a cDNA template. Type 1 diabetes patients showed a moderate but significant shortening of TCRB CDR3s in all four CD4+ subsets. VDJ junctions from type 1 diabetes patients carried fewer insertions and larger deletions.

All of the isolated RNA was reverse transcribed, so expressed TCRB transcripts were sequenced. Samples of naive, central memory and regulatory T cells yielded a mean of around 3.5 million reads. The assay was immunoSEQ multiplex PCR, and TCRdb's table has in-frame clones only and misses some. The repertoire holds roughly 230,000 clones, with under 13% as singletons. V shed 0 bases, J shed 4 bases, and the junction held 5 bases outside the gene matches. The CDR3 loop spans 15 amino acids. Germline V gene data show CDR1 as LGHNA and CDR2 as YSLEER. As concerns this clone: Its target is not known.

What was sequenced was naive CD4+ T cells from blood. The J gene is TRBJ1-2, the V gene TRBV4-3; 7 positions agree with TRBD1. This sequence originates from a man younger than 45 with type 1 diabetes. The DNA of the CDR3 is TGCGCCAGCAGCCAAGATCACAGGGGTGGCTATGGCTACACCTTC. Encoded protein: CASSQDHRGGYGYTF.